The clone carrying this T cell receptor (beta chain) was detected only a few times. Its antigen is currently unknown. The data are from a study of long-term antiretroviral therapy in people with HIV. On the study more broadly: The earliest samples came about a decade before the 2015 immediate-ART recommendation. General observations from the study: Patients on ART gained diversity, which nonetheless stayed below transplant donor controls.

Trimming pared 4 bases from V and 6 bases from J, leaving 16 bases between. Germline V gene lookup returns CDR1 SGHNT and CDR2 YYREEE (reference sequence). This CDR3 region has 14 residues. At survey level, the immunoSEQ assay was run in its v3.0 version. Each sample aimed for about 35,000-50,000 sequenced T-cell genomes. Sequenced by immunoSEQ multiplex PCR; TCRdb stores in-frame clones only, minus some. Of around 20,000 clones in the sample, 75% to 90% were seen once. The V gene is TRBV5-4, the J gene TRBJ1-2; a possible D gene is TRBD1 (5 bases). The sample was unsorted PBMCs, taken 4.2 years after starting antiretroviral therapy. The clonotype originates from a man in his fifties with HIV. The CDR3 DNA sequence: TGTGCCAGCAGCATGGAGTCGAGGGGCGATGGCTACACCTTC. Amino acid sequence: CASSMESRGDGYTF.